The present entry profiles one TCR beta chain with its context. Assay: immunoSEQ multiplex PCR; the TCRdb copy retains only in-frame clones and omits some. Of 200,000 to 300,000 clones listed, 80% to 90% are singletons. These data belong to a study of blood T cell repertoires in COVID-19. About the research overall: From the United States, Italy and Spain came samples of acute and convalescent COVID-19.

There are 14 residues in the CDR3. V shed 3 bases and J shed 0 bases, with 9 bases lying between them. Germline V gene data show CDR1 as DFQATT and CDR2 as SNEGSKA (reference sequence). Cohorts were based on clinical histories the participants reported. Two negative PCRs, clearance, or symptom resolution had been documented for recovered Cohort 3 donors. The sample consisted of PBMCs or T cells enriched from blood (not recorded which). The V call is TRBV20-1, the J call TRBJ2-1; D remains ambiguous. This TCR was sampled from a woman aged 25 to 39 who had recovered from COVID-19. The CDR3 loop reads CSASLRSSYNEQFF. DNA of the CDR3: TGCAGTGCTAGTCTACGGAGCTCCTACAATGAGCAGTTCTTC.